This entry describes one TCR beta chain. The antigen is unknown. The record originates from a study of shared clonotypes between healthy human individuals. Study results and limitations: The study found roughly 5% of naive CD4 clonotypes shared across a handful of donors.

Germline-derived CDR1 and CDR2 are SGHRS and YFSETQ. The trim removed 4 bases at V and 4 bases at J, leaving 12 bases unmatched. The CDR3 spans 16 residues. Assay used: immunoSEQ multiplex PCR; TCRdb lists only in-frame clones, some missing. The table records some 980,000 clones, about three quarters of them present only once. The sequence derives from a man between 18 and 35 years old in good health. The chain couples TRBV5-1 to TRBJ2-3; 7 positions agree with TRBD1. The sequenced sample was memory CD4+ T cells sorted from blood. The subset denotes: CD45RA-negative fraction. The CDR3 loop is CASSPGDRANADTQYF. The CDR3 DNA follows: TGCGCCAGCAGCCCCGGAGACAGGGCGAACGCAGATACGCAGTATTTT.